Listed here is a single T cell receptor (beta chain). This clone was picked up one time. Its antigen is currently not known. It has no much larger one-base neighbor in the sample; base qualities were not kept. For CDR1 and CDR2, the germline V gene lists SGHTA and FQGNSA. V sheds 0 bases and J sheds 0 bases, leaving 24 bases between their ends. The CDR3 runs 21 amino acids, cysteine and phenylalanine included. Only CDR3 DNA remains: 63 bases, in frame from the first base. The library was prepared using the immunoSEQ multiplex PCR assay. TCRdb provides this immuneACCESS table in a form limited to in-frame rearrangements. Some clones are lacking; in checked studies, under half of them reflect an unresolved V gene, and why the rest are absent is not known. The table for this sample lists 600,000 or so clones; approximately 87% of them were counted only once. The ten most abundant clones make up 0.009% to 0.0095% of the sample.

This record belongs to a study of shared T cell receptors in the human thymus (dated by TCRdb to the early 2020s). Context from the whole study: The study examined how self-reactive, shared T-cell receptor alpha chains are generated in the human thymus.

The data were also submitted as part of a second study, on human thymus T cells. Drawing on the second study: Donors were immunologically healthy infants undergoing open corrective cardiac surgery for congenital heart defects in Finland. The thymus tissue came from surgical resects taken out during corrective cardiac surgery. Usage of V and J gene segments appeared to be biased in both the thymic and the peripheral blood repertoires. According to the related research, thymic TCR repertoires were highly overlapping among unrelated individuals. TCR alpha and beta repertoires from about eight infant thymus samples and a few related peripheral blood samples were characterized in the study. Donor ages ranging from roughly 7 to 250 days were recorded, and more than 5 male and a couple of female infants were included in the cohort. Thymocytes were mechanically released from the tissue and were stored as pellets of 10-30 million cells at -70 degrees C. A QIAsymphony instrument was used to extract genomic DNA from the frozen cell pellets. TCRB and TCRAD loci were amplified from a standardized quantity of quality-controlled genomic DNA using the immunoSEQ multiplex PCR assay. The amplicons spanned the V(D)J region and were long enough to cover the CDR3 and allow V and J genes to be identified. The amplicons were sequenced on an Illumina platform via the commercial immunoSEQ service. Primer bias and sequencing errors were corrected using previously described methods, and TCRAD and TCRB definitions followed the IMGT database. The repertoires were analysed using immunoSEQ Analyzer 3.0 and VDJTools for basic statistics, V/J segment usage, diversity estimates, rarefaction and pairwise overlap. To estimate diversity, the Chao1, ChaoE, Efron-Thisted, Shannon and inverse Simpson indices were applied, and diversity was also estimated on datasets down-sampled to the smallest sample. Repertoire overlap was assessed by strict matching of CDR3 nucleotide sequence, V gene and J gene, and clustering was done by Jaccard-based multidimensional scaling. On average, thymus samples yielded around 810,000 unique TCRB clonotypes, whereas blood samples yielded 65,000 to 100,000.

Recombination connected TRBV7-2 to TRBJ2-1, and possibly TRBD2, on 5 matching bases. Sequenced input: thymocytes. This clonotype was sampled from a boy under three years old with a congenital heart defect. Donor details come from another sample of the same person, matched by shared clones. The CDR3 protein: CASSLAGRGLAGITSYNEQFF. The DNA reads as follows: TGTGCCAGCAGCTTAGCCGGTAGAGGGCTAGCTGGGATTACCTCCTACAATGAGCAGTTCTTC.